Presented here are 3 T cell receptor beta chains from one specimen sequenced in a study of blood T cell repertoires in COVID-19. The assay was immunoSEQ multiplex PCR, and TCRdb's table has in-frame clones only and misses some. The repertoire holds 140,000 to 150,000 clones, around nine tenths seen once, with about 2.3% in the top ten. The sequenced sample consisted of peripheral blood. Every receptor here comes from a human donor in a cohort sampled during active COVID-19.

CDR3 nucleotide sequence: TGTGCCTGGAGCAAGGGACTAGCGGAACAAGAGACCCAGTACTTC. It translates to CAWSKGLAEQETQYF. The chain has TRBV30 and TRBJ2-5; 11 nucleotides agree with TRBD2. Germline V CDR1 and CDR2: GTSNPN, SVGIG (reference sequence). This CDR3 spans 15 amino acids. Trimming took 3 bases from V and 2 from J; bases not matched to a gene: 5. The whole variable domain, filled in from reference TRBV30 and TRBJ2-5, reads SQTIHQWPATLVQPVGSPLSLECTVEGTSNPNLYWYRQAAGRGLQLLFYSVGIGQISSEVPQNLSASRPQDRQFILSSKKLLLSDSGFYLCAWSKGLAEQETQYFGPGTRLLVL.

The chain has TRBV6-6 and TRBJ1-2, with D maybe TRBD1 (5 bases). Germline V CDR1 and CDR2: MNHNY, SVGAGI (reference sequence). The CDR3 is made up of 14 amino acids. Trimming shortened V by 2 bases and J by 6 bases, and 13 bases separated the two germline ends. DNA of the CDR3: TGTGCCAGCAGTTACGCCAGGGCGGTTGATGGCTACACCTTC. Its protein is CASSYARAVDGYTF.

The rearrangement links TRBV2 to TRBJ2-7, with D hard to call. CDR1 and CDR2 (germline): SNHLY, FYNNEI. The V end lost 6 bases, the J end lost 2 bases, and 8 bases lay between the germline ends. The CDR3 covers 12 residues. This chain's CDR3 is CASREEAYEQYF. The DNA for the CDR3 is TGTGCCAGCAGAGAGGAAGCCTACGAGCAGTACTTC. Using reference TRBV2 and TRBJ2-7 for the parts outside the CDR3, the full variable domain is EPEVTQTPSHQVTQMGQEVILRCVPISNHLYFYWYRQILGQKVEFLVSFYNNEISEKSEIFDDQFSVERPDGSNFTLKIRSTKLEDSAMYFCASREEAYEQYFGPGTRLTVT.